This note documents a single T cell receptor (beta chain) sequence. The CDR3 end falls 3 residues outside the read, so it is completed with the germline J gene. The entry originates in a study of Tregs in tolerant kidney transplant recipients. The CDR3 has 16 amino acids. Germline CDR1 reads DFQATT; CDR2 reads SNEGSKA (reference sequence). V gave up 1 base and J gave up 7 bases; unmatched junction bases: 9. Mixed chimerism was transient after nonmyeloablative marrow transplants from related graft donors. Thawed PBMCs were FACS-sorted into unstimulated CD4+CD25+CD127- regulatory T cells, CD4+CD25- non-regulatory cells, CD4 and CD8 cells. The table came from immunoSEQ multiplex PCR; TCRdb's copy has only in-frame clones and leaves some out. The sample has about 15,000 clones.

This chain uses TRBV20-1 with TRBJ2-1, with 11 positions matching TRBD2. The sample in question was CD4+ T cells from blood (PBMCs), obtained 12 months after the transplant. The clonotype was recovered from a human patient who received a combined kidney and bone marrow transplant. The graft donor may account for some of the T cells. The CDR3 sequence: CSARGDSGRARNEQFF. Incomplete CDR3 DNA: TGCAGTGCTAGAGGAGATAGCGGGAGGGCCAGGAATGAG.